The rows below give T cell receptor beta chains drawn from one sample of a study of cytomegalovirus exposure and HLA in healthy donors. Generated by immunoSEQ multiplex PCR, the TCRdb table keeps only in-frame clones and is missing some. The repertoire holds 65,000 to 85,000 clones, with 78% as singletons. Sequencing input: PBMCs. Receptor source: a woman between 35 and 50 years old in good health and CMV-seropositive. Both conserved end residues are part of each CDR3. Fields, in order: V gene, J gene, CDR3 protein.

TRBV18	TRBJ1-1	CASSRGTGNTEAFF
TRBV5-1	TRBJ2-7	CASSLASGGAVYEQYF
TRBV4-2	TRBJ1-3	CASSPGGGTIYF
TRBV19	TRBJ2-1	CASSIGLKGSYNEQFF
TRBV6-5	TRBJ1-1	CASSYGGNTEAFF
TRBV11-2	TRBJ1-6	CASSPLTGKRDNSPLHF
TRBV28	TRBJ1-4	CASSYPTGGNEKLFF
TRBV5-8	TRBJ1-4	CASSLFDRNEKLFF
TRBV7-2	TRBJ2-3	CASSLVAGQGDTDTQYF
TRBV5-1	TRBJ2-7	CASSFGDVTPYEQYF
TRBV7-9	TRBJ1-4	CASSFRTGVAKLFF
TRBV28	TRBJ1-1	CASSSRRGNTEAFF
TRBV5-1	TRBJ2-7	CASSTRGHEQYF
TRBV5-1	TRBJ2-7	CASSLDRGHSYEQYF
TRBV19	TRBJ1-1	CASRGSGQMNTEAFF
TRBV5-4	TRBJ2-5	CASSSDPDNQETQYF
TRBV7-2	TRBJ2-1	CASSPDSGGANEQFF
TRBV28	TRBJ2-1	CASGASSYNEQFF